This TCR beta chain was recovered during a study of T cell changes during pregnancy in multiple sclerosis. The CDR3 is made up of 14 amino acids. Data came from immunoSEQ multiplex PCR; TCRdb stores just in-frame clones and leaves some out. The data contain just under 80,000 clones, around 93% of them singletons. This clonotype originated in a female donor in good health, enrolled as a control in a pregnancy study. V is TRBV21-1 and J is TRBJ1-3; no DNA check was done on the table's D call, TRBD1. TRBV21-1 is classified as a pseudogene. The input for sequencing was peripheral blood, taken in the second trimester of pregnancy. The CDR3 sequence: CASSKGRPGNTIYF. DNA of the CDR3: TGTGCCAGCAGCAAAGGCAGGCCTGGAAACACCATATATTTT.